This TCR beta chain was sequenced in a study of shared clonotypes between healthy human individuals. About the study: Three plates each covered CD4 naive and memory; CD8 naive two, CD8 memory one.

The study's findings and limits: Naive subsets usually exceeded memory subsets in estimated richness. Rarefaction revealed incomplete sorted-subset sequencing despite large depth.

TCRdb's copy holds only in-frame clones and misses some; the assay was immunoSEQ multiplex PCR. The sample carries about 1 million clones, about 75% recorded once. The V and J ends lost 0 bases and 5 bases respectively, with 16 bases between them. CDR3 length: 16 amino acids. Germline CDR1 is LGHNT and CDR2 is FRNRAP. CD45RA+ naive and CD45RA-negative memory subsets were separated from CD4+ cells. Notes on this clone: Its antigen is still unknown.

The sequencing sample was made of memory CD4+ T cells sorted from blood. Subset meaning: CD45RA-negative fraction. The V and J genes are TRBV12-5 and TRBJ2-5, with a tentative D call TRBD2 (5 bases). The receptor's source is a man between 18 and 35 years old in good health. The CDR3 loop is CASGLVLRGEAETQYF. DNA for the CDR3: TGTGCTAGTGGTTTGGTACTACGGGGAGAGGCGGAGACCCAGTACTTC.